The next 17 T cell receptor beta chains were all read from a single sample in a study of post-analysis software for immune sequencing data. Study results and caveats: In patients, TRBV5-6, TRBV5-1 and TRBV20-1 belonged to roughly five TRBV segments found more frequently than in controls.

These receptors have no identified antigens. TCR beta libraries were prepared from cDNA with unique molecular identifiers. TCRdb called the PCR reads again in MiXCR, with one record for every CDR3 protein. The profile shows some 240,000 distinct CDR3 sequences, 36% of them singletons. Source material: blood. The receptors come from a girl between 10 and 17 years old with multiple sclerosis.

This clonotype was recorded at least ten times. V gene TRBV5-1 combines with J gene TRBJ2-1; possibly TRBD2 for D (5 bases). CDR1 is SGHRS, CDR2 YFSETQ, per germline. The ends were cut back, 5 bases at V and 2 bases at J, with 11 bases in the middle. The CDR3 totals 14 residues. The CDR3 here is CASRVEGPYNEQFF. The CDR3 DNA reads TGCGCCAGCAGGGTTGAGGGTCCCTACAATGAGCAGTTCTTC.

The CDR3 DNA reads as TGCGCCAGCAGCTTGGGGTGGGGGACATCTACCTACGAGCAGTACTTC. Protein sequence: CASSLGWGTSTYEQYF. This rearrangement joins TRBV5-1 to TRBJ2-7; perhaps TRBD1 as D (6 bases). The V end was cut by 0 bases, the J end by 2 bases, with 15 bases between. CDR1 is SGHRS, CDR2 YFSETQ, per germline. The CDR3 spans 16 residues.

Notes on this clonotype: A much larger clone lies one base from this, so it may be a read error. This CDR3 is CASQGEAQETQYF. The CDR3 DNA reads TGTGCCAGCCAAGGGGAGGCGCAAGAGACCCAGTACTTC. V usage is TRBV2 and J usage is TRBJ2-5; possibly TRBD2 for D (6 bases). The CDR3 length is 13 residues. CDR1 SNHLY and CDR2 FYNNEI come from the germline V gene. V gave up 8 bases and J gave up 2 bases, with 12 bases separating them.

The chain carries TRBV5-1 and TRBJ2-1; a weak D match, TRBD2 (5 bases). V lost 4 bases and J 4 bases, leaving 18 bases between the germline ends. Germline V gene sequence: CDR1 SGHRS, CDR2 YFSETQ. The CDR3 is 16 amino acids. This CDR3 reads CASSPGSRRLYNEQFF. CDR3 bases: TGCGCCAGCAGCCCGGGAAGCAGGAGGCTTTACAATGAGCAGTTCTTC.

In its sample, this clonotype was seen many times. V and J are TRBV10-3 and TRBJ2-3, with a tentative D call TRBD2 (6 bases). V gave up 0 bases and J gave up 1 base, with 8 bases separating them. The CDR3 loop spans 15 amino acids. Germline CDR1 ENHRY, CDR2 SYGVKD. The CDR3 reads CAISESASGTDTQYF. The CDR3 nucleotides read TGTGCCATCAGTGAGTCGGCTAGCGGCACAGATACGCAGTATTTT.

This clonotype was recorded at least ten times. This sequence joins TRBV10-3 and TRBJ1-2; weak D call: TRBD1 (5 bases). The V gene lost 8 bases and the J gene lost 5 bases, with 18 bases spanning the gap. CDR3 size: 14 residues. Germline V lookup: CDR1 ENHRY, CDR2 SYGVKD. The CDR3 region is CAIRMGQEAYGYTF. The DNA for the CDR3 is TGTGCCATCCGGATGGGGCAGGAGGCGTATGGCTACACCTTC.

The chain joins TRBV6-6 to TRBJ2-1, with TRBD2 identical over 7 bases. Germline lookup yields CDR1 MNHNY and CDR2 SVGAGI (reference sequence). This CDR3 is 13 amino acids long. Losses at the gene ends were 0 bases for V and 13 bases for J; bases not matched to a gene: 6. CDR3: CASSYSIGTTQFF. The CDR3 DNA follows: TGTGCCAGCAGTTACTCGATTGGGACTACACAGTTCTTC.

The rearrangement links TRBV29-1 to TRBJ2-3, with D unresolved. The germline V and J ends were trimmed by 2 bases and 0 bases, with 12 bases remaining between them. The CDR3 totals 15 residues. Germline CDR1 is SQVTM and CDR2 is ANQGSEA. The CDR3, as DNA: TGCAGCGTTGAAATGCCAGCCAAAAGCACAGATACGCAGTATTTT. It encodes CSVEMPAKSTDTQYF.

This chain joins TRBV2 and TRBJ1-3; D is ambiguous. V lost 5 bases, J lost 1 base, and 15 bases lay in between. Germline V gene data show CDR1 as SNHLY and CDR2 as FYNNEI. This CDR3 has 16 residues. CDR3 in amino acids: CASSSSLLTSGNTIYF. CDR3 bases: TGTGCCAGCAGTTCCTCCCTTCTGACTTCTGGAAACACCATATATTTT.

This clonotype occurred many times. CDR3 in DNA: TGCGCCAGCAGCTTGGAGACAGGGGGCGGCTACACCTTC. Its translation is CASSLETGGGYTF. The chain combines TRBV5-1 with TRBJ1-2; 10 nucleotides match TRBD1. With V trimmed by 0 bases and J by 8 bases, 1 base remained unmatched. The CDR3 contains 13 residues. The germline CDR1 and CDR2 sequences are SGHRS and YFSETQ. Based on the CDR3 plus reference TRBV5-1 and TRBJ1-2, the full variable domain is KAGVTQTPRYLIKTRGQQVTLSCSPISGHRSVSWYQQTPGQGLQFLFEYFSETQRNKGNFPGRFSGRQFSNSRSEMNVSTLELGDSALYLCASSLETGGGYTFGSGTRLTVV.

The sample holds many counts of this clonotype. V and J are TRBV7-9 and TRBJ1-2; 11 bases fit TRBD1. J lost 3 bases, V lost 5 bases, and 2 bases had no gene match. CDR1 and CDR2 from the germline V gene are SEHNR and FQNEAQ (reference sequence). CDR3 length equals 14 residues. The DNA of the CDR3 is TGTGCCAGCAGCCGGACAGGGGGCGACTATGGCTACACCTTC. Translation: CASSRTGGDYGYTF.

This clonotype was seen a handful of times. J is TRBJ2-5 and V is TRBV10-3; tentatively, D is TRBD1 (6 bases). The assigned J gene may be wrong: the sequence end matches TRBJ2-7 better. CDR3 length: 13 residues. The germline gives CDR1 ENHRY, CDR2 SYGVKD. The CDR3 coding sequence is TGTGCCATCAGTCCCGGACAGATCTACGAGCAGTACTTC. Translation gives CAISPGQIYEQYF.

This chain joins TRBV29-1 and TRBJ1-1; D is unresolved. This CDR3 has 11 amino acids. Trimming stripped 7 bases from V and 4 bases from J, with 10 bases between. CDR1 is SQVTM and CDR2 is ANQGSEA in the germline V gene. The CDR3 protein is CSARWTTEAFF. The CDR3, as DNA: TGCAGCGCAAGATGGACCACTGAAGCTTTCTTT.

The CDR3 coding sequence is TGCGCCAGCAACCAGGGGTGGGCCTATGGCTACACCTTC. Translated: CASNQGWAYGYTF. This sequence joins TRBV10-2 and TRBJ1-2; D possibly corresponds to TRBD1 (6 bases). The length of the CDR3 is 13 residues. Per germline, CDR1 WSHSY and CDR2 SAAADI. The V end was cut by 7 bases, the J end by 4 bases, with 13 bases between.

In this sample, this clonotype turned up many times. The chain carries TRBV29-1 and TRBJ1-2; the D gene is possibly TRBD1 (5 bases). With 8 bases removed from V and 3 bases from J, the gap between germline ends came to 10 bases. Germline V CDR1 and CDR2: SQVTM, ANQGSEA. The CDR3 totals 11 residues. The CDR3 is CSLGGDYGYTF. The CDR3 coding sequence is TGCAGCCTTGGAGGGGACTATGGCTACACCTTC.

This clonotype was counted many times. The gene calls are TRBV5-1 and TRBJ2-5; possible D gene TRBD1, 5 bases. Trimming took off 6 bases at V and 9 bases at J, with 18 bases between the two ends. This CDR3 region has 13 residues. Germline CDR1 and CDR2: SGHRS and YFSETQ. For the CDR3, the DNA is TGCGCCAGCACCCTAGAAGTGAAGGGGCCCCAGTACTTC. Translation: CASTLEVKGPQYF.

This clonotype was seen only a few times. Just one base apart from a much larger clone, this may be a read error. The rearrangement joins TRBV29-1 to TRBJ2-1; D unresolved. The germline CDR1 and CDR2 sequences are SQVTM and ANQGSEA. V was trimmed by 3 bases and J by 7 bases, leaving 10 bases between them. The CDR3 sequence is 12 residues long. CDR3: CSVEQGINEQFF. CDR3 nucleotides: TGCAGCGTTGAGCAAGGGATAAATGAGCAGTTCTTC.